Included here is one T cell receptor beta chain sequence, with context. This CDR3 spans 13 amino acids. The V end lost 4 bases, the J end lost 2 bases, and 8 bases lay between the germline ends. The germline V gene encodes CDR1 LNHNV and CDR2 YYDKDF (reference sequence). This entry comes from a study of blood T cell repertoires in COVID-19. In the study overall: Acute and convalescent COVID-19 samples came from the United States, Italy and Spain.

In the original workflow: The authors estimated nucleated cell counts from reference gene primer amplification. Profiled with immunoSEQ multiplex PCR; TCRdb holds only in-frame clones, not every one. V, J and clone size are those of that table, while D and trimming were read from the DNA. In the table there are about 150,000 clones, around 83% of which are singletons. The chain carries TRBV15 and TRBJ1-1; D remains unclear. Input material: peripheral blood. This TCR was recovered from a woman between 50 and 59 years old in a cohort sampled during active or convalescent COVID-19. The CDR3: CATSKLVNTEAFF. For the CDR3, the DNA is TGTGCCACCAGCAAACTCGTAAACACTGAAGCTTTCTTT.